This TCR beta chain comes out of a study of T cell repertoires in MIS-A myocarditis. Data came from immunoSEQ multiplex PCR; TCRdb stores just in-frame clones and leaves some out. Of approximately 7,200 clones listed, nearly 80% were seen once; the top ten hold around 20%. The CDR3 length is 15 residues. CDR1 is SGHAT and CDR2 is FQNNGV in the germline V gene. J was trimmed by 4 bases and V by 6 bases; bases with no gene match: 7. This rearrangement joins TRBV11-2 to TRBJ2-7; 12 nucleotides align to TRBD2. The receptor was derived from a man aged 18 to 30 with fulminant myocarditis from multisystem inflammatory syndrome in adults (MIS-A) after COVID-19. The sequencing input was right inferior lung lobe tissue obtained at autopsy. The CDR3 nucleotides read TGTGCCAGCAGTCTAGCGGGGGGGCCTCGGTACGAGCAGTACTTC. It translates to CASSLAGGPRYEQYF.